What follows is one TCR beta chain and its context. The antigen is unknown. Germline V gene sequence: CDR1 MNHNS, CDR2 SASEGT. The ends were cut back, 5 bases at V and 3 bases at J, with 17 bases in the middle. The CDR3 loop spans 15 amino acids. Naive CD8 cells were CD45RO-negative, positively selected for CCR7, excluding terminally differentiated effector memory CD45RA+ cells. An assay was performed, and its level was deep. Assay: immunoSEQ multiplex PCR; the TCRdb copy retains only in-frame clones and omits some. The profile shows approximately 740,000 clones, nearly 95% of them singletons. The sample is drawn from a study of shared clonotypes between healthy human individuals. Study-level points and caveats: Genetic and exposure-history diversity was limited by the few donors.

This rearrangement joins TRBV6-1 to TRBJ2-7; D possibly uses TRBD1 or TRBD2 (5 bases each). Material: naive CD8+ T cells sorted from blood. The source is a man aged 25 to 40 in good health. DNA of the CDR3: TGTGCCAGCAGTCCCCTGTCCGGGACGGTCTACGAGCAGTACTTC. Protein: CASSPLSGTVYEQYF.